Below are 13 T cell receptor beta chains sequenced from a single sample in a study of regulatory T cells in long-lasting Graves disease. Arm-PCR with iRepertoire HTBI primers amplified the CDR3 regions for these TCR beta libraries. TCRdb re-called the multiplex PCR reads through MiXCR, storing one row per CDR3 protein. Of 400,000 to 500,000 distinct CDR3 sequences in the sample, 14% are singletons; the top ten hold approximately 19%. Specified time point: newly diagnosed GD, antithyroid drugs for less than 3 months. From RNA extracted from PBMCs, the TCR library was made. The sample also formed part of further work on T cells in Graves' hyperthyroidism and ophthalmopathy.

The specimen comprised peripheral blood mononuclear cells (PBMCs), sampled at new diagnosis, from a patient treated with antithyroid drugs. These receptors were taken from a woman aged 50 to 60 with Graves disease.

This clonotype was picked up many times. The chain uses TRBV3-1 and TRBJ1-4; TRBD1 agrees at 9 bases. Germline assignment: CDR1 LGHDT and CDR2 YNNKEL (reference sequence). The J segment lost 7 bases and the V segment lost 7 bases, leaving 7 bases of the junction unmatched. The CDR3 length is 14 residues. CDR3: CASTPDRGGEKLFF. DNA for the CDR3: TGTGCCAGCACCCCGGACAGGGGAGGTGAAAAACTGTTTTTT.

The chain joins TRBV4-1 to TRBJ2-1, with D perhaps matching TRBD2 (6 bases). V was shortened by 1 base and J by 3 bases, with 7 bases between the two germline ends. The CDR3 is 14 amino acids. The germline gives CDR1 MGHRA, CDR2 YSYEKL. The CDR3 reads CASSQGLVYNEQFF. DNA of the CDR3: TGCGCCAGCAGCCAAGGACTAGTCTACAATGAGCAGTTCTTC.

The chain couples TRBV9 to TRBJ1-2; D uncertain. Germline V gene data show CDR1 as SGDLS and CDR2 as YYNGEE. The ends were cut back, 3 bases at V and 4 bases at J, with 19 bases in the middle. The CDR3 has 16 residues. The CDR3 spells CASSAFTGPPIYGYTF. The CDR3, as DNA: TGTGCCAGCAGCGCGTTCACCGGGCCTCCTATCTATGGCTACACCTTC.

This clonotype was detected ten times or more. V and J are TRBV11-1 and TRBJ2-7; 10 nucleotides align to TRBD2. There are 14 residues in the CDR3. Germline V gene sequence: CDR1 SGHAT, CDR2 FQDESV (reference sequence). Trimming at V came to 5 bases and at J to 4 bases, leaving 5 bases not matched to a gene. The DNA of the CDR3 is TGTGCCAGCAGCAGGTCTAGCGGGAGTTACGAGCAGTACTTC. This encodes CASSRSSGSYEQYF.

This chain links TRBV6-1 with TRBJ2-7, with D perhaps matching TRBD2 (7 bases). V dropped 6 bases and J dropped 1 base, with 13 bases sitting between them. CDR1 and CDR2 from the germline V gene are MNHNS and SASEGT. The CDR3 length is 14 residues. CDR3 region: CASRRGGDSYEQYF. For the CDR3, the DNA is TGTGCCAGCAGGAGGGGGGGGGATTCCTACGAGCAGTACTTC.

Turning to this clonotype: Germline is not matched at one junction end, which may reflect a read error. This chain uses TRBV7-3 with TRBJ2-1, with D uncertain. This CDR3 spans 15 amino acids. The germline V gene has CDR1 SGHTA and CDR2 FQGTGA. The CDR3 DNA reads TGTGCCGGCAGCTTCAGTGTCGGTACCTACAATGAGCAGTTCTTC. This sequence encodes CAGSFSVGTYNEQFF.

This clonotype occurred many times. The chain links TRBV28 to TRBJ2-7, with TRBD1 matching over 8 bases. Losses at the gene ends were 4 bases for V and 5 bases for J; bases not matched to a gene: 10. This CDR3 contains 15 residues. The germline CDR1 and CDR2 sequences are MDHEN and SYDVKM. The CDR3 sequence: CASSSSTQGADEQYF. The DNA for the CDR3 is TGTGCCAGCAGTTCATCGACTCAGGGGGCTGACGAGCAGTACTTC.

The rearrangement joins TRBV28 to TRBJ1-1, with 7 bases fitting TRBD1. The junction had 2 bases not matched to a gene; V was cut back by 1 base and J by 0 bases. The germline CDR1 and CDR2 sequences are MDHEN and SYDVKM. The CDR3 has 15 amino acids. As DNA, the CDR3 is TGTGCCAGCAGTTTATCAGGGGGATTGAACACTGAAGCTTTCTTT. Translated: CASSLSGGLNTEAFF.

This clonotype has more than one count but fewer than ten. The chain couples TRBV13 to TRBJ2-7; the D gene is possibly TRBD1 (6 bases). Between the trimmed V and J ends, which lost 5 bases and 0 bases, there was a span of 17 bases. Germline V gene lookup returns CDR1 PRHDT and CDR2 FYEKMQ (reference sequence). The CDR3 covers 16 residues. Written as DNA, the CDR3 is TGTGCCAGCAGCAATAACCGGGACACACACTCCTACGAGCAGTACTTC. Protein: CASSNNRDTHSYEQYF.

Turning to this clonotype: One base away lies a much larger clone, so this may be a sequencing read error. The rearrangement links TRBV20-1 to TRBJ1-5; D is perhaps TRBD1 (6 bases). Germline V gives CDR1 DFQATT, CDR2 SNEGSKA (reference sequence). This CDR3 has 13 amino acids. In DNA, the CDR3 is TGCGGTGCTACCGGGACAAGCGATCAGCCCCAGCATTTT. Its protein product is CGATGTSDQPQHF.

This clonotype occurred a few times. V usage is TRBV20-1 and J usage is TRBJ2-3, with TRBD1 identical over 11 bases. Germline lookup yields CDR1 DFQATT and CDR2 SNEGSKA (reference sequence). V lost 6 bases to trimming and J lost 4 bases; unmatched junction nucleotides: 6. CDR3 length: 14 amino acids. The CDR3: CSAEPGQGADTQYF. As DNA, the CDR3 is TGCAGTGCGGAGCCGGGACAGGGGGCAGATACGCAGTATTTT.

The chain employs TRBV2 and TRBJ1-6; 7 nucleotides line up with TRBD1. With 4 bases clipped from V and 4 bases from J, the junction kept 4 bases outside the gene matches. CDR1 is SNHLY, CDR2 FYNNEI, per germline. The CDR3 extends over 15 amino acids. This CDR3 reads CASSAQGGYNSPLHF. In DNA form, the CDR3 reads TGTGCCAGCAGTGCCCAGGGGGGGTATAATTCACCCCTCCACTTT.

The rearrangement joins TRBV12-3 or TRBV12-4 to TRBJ2-2, with D perhaps being TRBD1 or TRBD2 (6 bases each). Trimming left V 7 bases short and J 6 bases short, with 21 bases between. This CDR3 contains 16 residues. The CDR3 here is CASTKRGDSRSGELFF. In DNA, the CDR3 is TGTGCCAGCACCAAGAGGGGGGACTCTCGATCCGGGGAGCTGTTTTTT.